The 14 T cell receptor beta chains listed next were all sequenced from one sample in a study of OX40 agonist ivuxolimab in advanced cancers. The assay was immunoSEQ multiplex PCR, and TCRdb's table has in-frame clones only and misses some. This sample yields roughly 5,000 clones, of which around 90% are seen a single time; 35% to 40% belongs to the top ten. The material was CD4+ or CD8+ T cells sorted from blood, obtained in a trial of the OX40 agonist ivuxolimab. These receptor sequences come from an adult with an advanced solid tumor such as melanoma, head and neck, liver or kidney cancer.

The rearrangement links TRBV7-8 to TRBJ1-2; weak D call: TRBD1 (5 bases). Germline V gene data show CDR1 as SGHVS and CDR2 as FQNEAQ. The CDR3 is 15 amino acids. Between the trimmed V and J ends, which lost 5 bases and 2 bases, there was a span of 15 bases. CDR3 residues: CASSPERGANYGYTF. CDR3 DNA sequence: TGTGCCAGCAGCCCCGAGAGAGGGGCAAACTATGGCTACACCTTC.

The rearrangement joins TRBV7-8 to TRBJ1-1, with a possible D match to TRBD1 (5 bases). V lost 2 bases and J lost 6, with 13 bases in between. Germline CDR1 is SGHVS and CDR2 is FQNEAQ. The CDR3 contains 14 residues. The CDR3 spells CASSLQTWGAEAFF. The CDR3 DNA is TGTGCCAGCAGCTTACAGACATGGGGCGCTGAAGCTTTCTTT. Supplemented by reference TRBV7-8 and TRBJ1-1, the full variable domain reads GAGVSQSPRYKVAKRGQDVALRCDPISGHVSLFWYQQALGQGPEFLTYFQNEAQLDKSGLPSDRFFAERPEGSVSTLKIQRTQQEDSAVYLCASSLQTWGAEAFFGQGTRLTVV.

V gene TRBV19 combines with J gene TRBJ2-7; no clear D. The CDR3 has 13 residues. V was shortened by 2 bases and J by 3 bases, with 8 bases between the two germline ends. Germline CDR1 reads LNHDA; CDR2 reads SQIVND (reference sequence). CDR3 sequence: CASSISGLYEQYF. As DNA, the CDR3 is TGTGCCAGTAGTATATCCGGCCTCTACGAGCAGTACTTC.

This clone was detected once. The CDR3 loop reads CASSLGGTNEKLFF. The CDR3 nucleotides read TGTGCCAGCAGCTTAGGCGGTACTAATGAAAAACTGTTTTTT. V usage is TRBV7-8 and J usage is TRBJ1-4, with unresolved D. The CDR3 totals 14 residues. V was clipped by 1 base and J by 2 bases, with 5 bases between them. Germline values: CDR1 SGHVS, CDR2 FQNEAQ.

The CDR3 region is CASSPHPGQVGYGYTF. The CDR3, as DNA: TGTGCCAGCAGCCCACACCCGGGACAGGTGGGCTATGGCTACACCTTC. This rearrangement joins TRBV7-3 to TRBJ1-2; 8 bases line up with TRBD1. Germline V CDR1 and CDR2: SGHTA, FQGTGA. There are 16 residues in the CDR3. The ends lost 5 bases at V and 4 bases at J; junction bases unmatched: 12.

This sequence joins TRBV13 and TRBJ2-3; 8 nucleotides match TRBD2. CDR1 PRHDT and CDR2 FYEKMQ come from the germline V gene (reference sequence). V lost 2 bases to trimming and J lost 4 bases; unmatched junction nucleotides: 5. The CDR3 runs to 15 residues. CDR3 nucleotide sequence: TGTGCCAGCAGCTTACGGGGGGGCGGGCCAGATACGCAGTATTTT. It is translated as CASSLRGGGPDTQYF.

This clone is a singleton in its sample. The chain links TRBV5-6 to TRBJ2-7, with TRBD1 matching over 8 bases. The CDR3 contains 14 residues. V trimming: 2 bases; J trimming: 3 bases; junction bases outside the gene matches: 4. CDR1 and CDR2 (germline): SGHDT, YYEEEE. The CDR3 protein is CASSLGTGYYEQYF. The CDR3 DNA reads as TGTGCCAGCAGCTTAGGGACAGGTTACTACGAGCAGTACTTC.

The V and J genes are TRBV7-2 and TRBJ2-1, with D possibly called TRBD1 or TRBD2 (5 bases each). V was pared by 5 bases and J by 1 base, with 12 bases between. The CDR3 sequence is 15 residues long. Germline V gives CDR1 SGHTA, CDR2 FQGNSA. CDR3 nucleotide sequence: TGTGCCAGCAGCCGGGACCCAGGTTCCTACAATGAGCAGTTCTTC. This encodes CASSRDPGSYNEQFF. The full variable domain, its missing parts supplied by reference TRBV7-2 and TRBJ2-1, is GAGVSQSPSNKVTEKGKDVELRCDPISGHTALYWYRQSLGQGLEFLIYFQGNSAPDKSGLPSDRFSAERTGGSVSTLTIQRTQQEDSAVYLCASSRDPGSYNEQFFGPGTRLTVL.

The chain uses TRBV21-1 and TRBJ2-7; the table assigns TRBD2, which was not confirmed against the DNA. TRBV21-1 constitutes a pseudogene. CDR3 length: 10 amino acids. The CDR3 DNA follows: TGTGCCAGCATTATTTTGCCCGGTGAAGTC. Protein: CASIILPGEV.

The chain links TRBV28 to TRBJ2-3; possibly TRBD2 for D (6 bases). This CDR3 comprises 16 residues. Trimming removed 6 bases at V and 5 bases at J, with 21 bases between. The germline gives CDR1 MDHEN, CDR2 SYDVKM. CDR3 amino acids: CASSLTAEGREDTQYF. DNA of the CDR3: TGTGCCAGCAGCCTTACTGCGGAGGGCCGGGAAGATACGCAGTATTTT.

CDR3 residues: CASSLAGTSGGTGELFF. CDR3 nucleotide sequence: TGCGCCAGCAGCTTGGCCGGGACTAGCGGGGGCACCGGGGAGCTGTTTTTT. This sequence joins TRBV5-1 and TRBJ2-2, with 14 bases matching TRBD2. The CDR3 consists of 17 residues. The V gene end was trimmed by 0 bases and the J gene end by 4 bases; junction bases not matched to a gene: 2. Germline CDR1 SGHRS, CDR2 YFSETQ.

This clone was observed a single time. J is TRBJ2-7 and V is TRBV19; 10 bases match TRBD2. CDR1 LNHDA and CDR2 SQIVND come from the germline V gene (reference sequence). The V and J ends lost 7 bases and 5 bases, in that order; junction bases with no gene match: 8. The CDR3 loop spans 14 amino acids. The CDR3 DNA sequence: TGTGCCAGTACGTTGTCTAGCGGGGGCCACGAGCAGTACTTC. This codes for CASTLSSGGHEQYF.

This chain uses TRBV14 with TRBJ2-1; D remains unclear. The V gene lost 1 base and the J gene lost 8 bases, with 12 bases spanning the gap. The CDR3 length is 14 residues. Germline V CDR1 and CDR2: SGHDN, FVKESK. The CDR3 sequence is CASSQVHQSHEQFF. In nucleotides, the CDR3 is TGTGCCAGCAGCCAAGTTCACCAGTCCCATGAGCAGTTCTTC.

The chain joins TRBV14 to TRBJ2-1, with a weak D call TRBD2 (5 bases). Looked up from germline, CDR1 is SGHDN and CDR2 is FVKESK. CDR3 length: 15 residues. Between the trimmed V and J ends, which lost 4 bases and 4 bases, there was a span of 14 bases. The CDR3 coding sequence is TGTGCCAGCAGCCCTCTGCTAGGGAGTTACAATGAGCAGTTCTTC. As protein: CASSPLLGSYNEQFF.